This paragraph covers one T cell receptor beta chain sequence. Its antigen is unknown. This record belongs to a study of CD4 T cells in relation to SARS-CoV-2 and coronaviruses. The trim removed 4 bases at V and 4 bases at J, leaving 13 bases unmatched. The CDR3 runs to 16 residues. Germline V CDR1 and CDR2: SGHKS, YYEKEE (reference sequence). The repertoire was sequenced with immunoSEQ multiplex PCR; TCRdb's copy has only in-frame clones and lacks some. This table holds 20,000 to 25,000 clones, over 60% found once. CD4+ T cells from unexposed donors were obtained before the COVID-19 pandemic (2011-2018). After ten to eleven days of culture, CD4+ T cells were isolated.

The rearrangement joins TRBV5-5 to TRBJ1-1, with 7 bases matching TRBD1. Sequenced material: CD4+ T cells from PBMCs, cultured in vitro. This sequence was found in a human donor in good health. CDR3 DNA sequence: TGTGCCAGCAGCGGCGGACAGGTGTTCGGCATCACTGAAGCTTTCTTT. Its translation is CASSGGQVFGITEAFF.